The clone carrying this T cell receptor beta chain was detected only a few times. These data originate in a study of regulatory T cells in long-lasting Graves disease. Arm-PCR of CDR3 regions with iRepertoire HTBI primers generated TCR beta libraries. TCRdb re-derived calls from the multiplex PCR reads in MiXCR, one entry per CDR3 protein. The table shows 350,000 to 500,000 distinct CDR3 sequences, with around 17% occurring only once. Per the germline V gene, CDR1 is GTSNPN and CDR2 is SVGIG (reference sequence). V lost 2 bases and J lost 3; bases outside the gene matches: 10. The CDR3 length is 17 residues. Regarding time point: newly diagnosed GD, antithyroid drugs for less than 3 months. Isolated PBMC RNA provided the starting material for the TCR library. This same sample was also part of a study on T cells in Graves' hyperthyroidism and ophthalmopathy.

The receptor's source is a woman under 30 with Graves disease. The chain employs TRBV30 and TRBJ2-7; 13 nucleotides align to TRBD2. The starting material was peripheral blood mononuclear cells (PBMCs), obtained at new diagnosis, from a patient treated with antithyroid drugs. CDR3 loop: CAWSIRGGLAGNYEQYF. In nucleotides, the CDR3 is TGTGCCTGGAGTATTAGGGGGGGACTAGCGGGAAACTACGAGCAGTACTTC.